A single sample gave rise to the 10 T cell receptor beta chains below, sequenced in a study of T cell changes during pregnancy in multiple sclerosis (dated by TCRdb to between 2017 and 2020). The library came from the immunoSEQ multiplex PCR assay. TCRdb retrieved this table from immuneACCESS and kept in-frame rearrangements only. Not all clones are present; in checked studies, unresolved V genes account for under half, and no reason is known for the remainder. The sample table holds approximately 44,000 clones, of which around 92% were seen once. The biggest ten clones account for around 0.5% of the sample. The sequencing used CD4+ T cells from peripheral blood mononuclear cells, collected in the second trimester of pregnancy. These receptors all come from a female donor in good health, enrolled as a control in a pregnancy study.

CDR3 DNA sequence: TGTGCCTGGATGGCGCAGGCAACTAATGAAAAACTGTTTTTT. The encoded protein is CAWMAQATNEKLFF. The chain combines TRBV30 with TRBJ1-4; D is undetermined. Between the trimmed V and J ends, which lost 4 bases and 0 bases, there was a span of 9 bases. The CDR3 sequence is 14 residues long. Looked up from germline, CDR1 is GTSNPN and CDR2 is SVGIG (reference sequence). The whole variable domain, filled in from reference TRBV30 and TRBJ1-4, reads SQTIHQWPATLVQPVGSPLSLECTVEGTSNPNLYWYRQAAGRGLQLLFYSVGIGQISSEVPQNLSASRPQDRQFILSSKKLLLSDSGFYLCAWMAQATNEKLFFGSGTQLSVL.

The chain is built from TRBV25-1 and TRBJ1-2; 8 bases fit TRBD1. The germline CDR1 and CDR2 sequences are MGHDK and SYGVNS. The junction had 9 bases not matched to a gene; V was cut back by 5 bases and J by 7 bases. The CDR3 sequence is 14 residues long. CDR3 region: CASSTLTGASGYTF. Here the CDR3 DNA reads TGTGCCAGCAGTACACTGACAGGGGCGAGTGGCTACACCTTC.

The genes are TRBV7-2 and TRBJ2-3; D possibly corresponds to TRBD2 (5 bases). This CDR3 contains 15 residues. Germline V gene lookup returns CDR1 SGHTA and CDR2 FQGNSA. V was trimmed by 5 bases and J by 6 bases, leaving 18 bases between them. CDR3 region: CASSPSGNSGDTQYF. CDR3 DNA: TGTGCCAGCAGCCCCAGTGGGAACTCGGGGGATACGCAGTATTTT.

V usage is TRBV21-1 and J usage is TRBJ2-7; TRBD1 reflects the table's D call only, with no check against the DNA. TRBV21-1 is described as a pseudogene. CDR3 length: 13 residues. CDR3 in amino acids: CASGLRASYEQYF. The CDR3 nucleotides read TGTGCCAGCGGCCTCAGGGCATCCTACGAGCAGTACTTC.

The V and J genes are TRBV10-3 and TRBJ2-7, with 10 nucleotides matching TRBD2. CDR1 and CDR2 from the germline V gene are ENHRY and SYGVKD. The CDR3 totals 14 residues. V dropped 6 bases and J dropped 3; count of bases not matched to a gene: 5. The CDR3 spells CAISRLAGNYEQYF. CDR3 coding DNA: TGTGCCATCAGCCGACTAGCGGGTAACTACGAGCAGTACTTC.

The chain has TRBV30 and TRBJ1-2; the match to TRBD1 covers 9 bases. This CDR3 spans 18 amino acids. Germline assignment: CDR1 GTSNPN and CDR2 SVGIG (reference sequence). Trimming cost V 2 bases and J 2 bases; bases outside gene matches: 15. The CDR3 bases are TGTGCCTGGAGTCTGTACCTCAACAGGGGGCTAATGAACTATGGCTACACCTTC. Translated, it gives CAWSLYLNRGLMNYGYTF.

This chain uses TRBV7-8 with TRBJ2-1; TRBD2 aligns across 11 bases. CDR1 and CDR2 (germline): SGHVS, FQNEAQ. J gave up 13 bases and V 10 bases, and 12 bases lay outside the gene matches. This CDR3 comprises 13 residues. CDR3 DNA: TGTGCCACCAACGACTATAGCGGGGGGGCTCAGTTCTTC. Protein product: CATNDYSGGAQFF.

The chain links TRBV4-2 to TRBJ1-2; 8 bases align to TRBD1. After removal of 0 bases from V and 4 bases from J, the junction contained 7 bases not matched to a gene. The germline V gene has CDR1 LGHNA and CDR2 YNFKEQ. The CDR3 loop spans 16 amino acids. This CDR3 reads CASSQDRTGTFYGYTF. In nucleotides, the CDR3 is TGTGCCAGCAGCCAAGATAGGACAGGGACCTTCTATGGCTACACCTTC.

V is TRBV11-2 and J is TRBJ1-3; D is undetermined. V lost 5 bases and J 0 bases, leaving 11 bases between the germline ends. The germline gives CDR1 SGHAT, CDR2 FQNNGV. CDR3 size: 15 residues. The CDR3, as DNA: TGTGCCAGCAGCCCCCCCGTTGTCTCTGGAAACACCATATATTTT. Residues: CASSPPVVSGNTIYF.

The V call is TRBV20-1, the J call TRBJ2-1; D not certain. The germline V gene encodes CDR1 DFQATT and CDR2 SNEGSKA (reference sequence). The V and J ends lost 3 bases and 9 bases respectively, with 9 bases between them. The CDR3 is 11 residues long. The CDR3 region is CSASGLVEQFF. For the CDR3, the DNA is TGCAGTGCTAGTGGGCTGGTTGAGCAGTTCTTC.